This T cell receptor (beta chain) appears in the sequencing data of a study of blood T cell repertoires in COVID-19. Across the study: PBMCs, B-cell-depleted T cells, or T cells provided the cDNA or gDNA that made up the material.

V lost 3 bases, J lost 0 bases, and 9 bases stayed unmatched. CDR3 length: 17 amino acids. Looked up from germline, CDR1 is SGHAT and CDR2 is FQNNGV. Everyone who took part was 18 to 89 years old, and they came from about 25 US areas. What the recovered Cohort 3 donors had was two negative PCRs, clearance, or symptom resolution. Authors' analysis steps: Amplifying reference gene primers gave estimates of nucleated cell counts. Produced via immunoSEQ multiplex PCR; TCRdb's table is partial and in-frame only. V and J calls and clone size are those listed in that table; D and trimming were worked out from the DNA. Of approximately 160,000 clones in the sample, 80% were seen once.

The sequenced material came from PBMCs or T cells enriched from blood (not recorded which). The receptor was derived from a man aged 35 to 55 who had recovered from COVID-19. V and J are TRBV11-2 and TRBJ2-7; the match to TRBD2 covers 9 bases. The chain's CDR3 is CASSFSGGGVSSYEQYF. The CDR3 DNA sequence: TGTGCCAGCAGCTTCTCGGGCGGGGGGGTTAGCTCCTACGAGCAGTACTTC.